Detailed here is one T cell receptor beta chain. The junction does not match germline at one end; this may be a read error. The data belong to a study of tumor and adjacent non-tumor tissue in lung cancer. The library came from three nested PCR rounds adapted from ARM-PCR protocols. From the multiplex PCR reads, TCRdb called clonotypes with MiXCR, one entry per CDR3 protein. The sample lists approximately 62,000 distinct CDR3 sequences, about 63% occurring once. RNA was extracted from bulk tissue without any cell sorting. Distant lung tissue was collected more than 3 cm away from the tumor edge. Specimen: distant non-tumor lung tissue. This TCR was sampled from a man in his sixties or seventies with non-small cell lung cancer.

CDR3 nucleotides: TGCAATGTTGATGGGGGGCGGACCCAGTATTTC. Its translation: CNVDGGRTQYF. The chain couples TRBV29-1 to TRBJ2-5, with D perhaps assigned TRBD1 or TRBD2 (6 bases each). There are 11 residues in the CDR3. Germline V lookup: CDR1 SQVTM, CDR2 ANQGSEA.